These T cell receptor beta chains were read from a single sample in a study of read filtering for tumor transcriptome and immune sequencing. TCRdb called the reads again in MiXCR, with one record for every CDR3 protein. The data show 90,000 to 95,000 distinct CDR3 sequences, approximately 21% seen once. The sample taken for sequencing was a population of CD138-negative cells sorted from bone marrow. The receptors originated from a donor aged 40 or older with multiple myeloma. Each CDR3 is given with its conserved first and last residue. D genes are given only for firm matches. Some rows mark clone size as missing; the rest say once, few, many or name a class of expanded clone.

J gene	CDR3 length	clone size	D gene	V gene	CDR3 DNA	CDR3 protein
TRBJ2-2	16	many	TRBD1	TRBV6-6	TGTGCCAGCAGCTCAAGCCGGACAGGGGCAACCGGGGAGCTGTTTTTT	CASSSSRTGATGELFF
TRBJ1-4	15	many	TRBD1	TRBV2	TGTGCCAGCAGACAATTCGGGACAGACGATGAAAAACTGTTTTTT	CASRQFGTDDEKLFF
TRBJ1-1	13	few	-	TRBV7-9	TGTGCCAGCAGCTTAGATCAGGGCATTGAAGCTTTCTTT	CASSLDQGIEAFF
TRBJ2-5	16	many	-	TRBV2	TGTGCCAGCAGTATGGCTATCGGCGCGGGCGAAGAGACCCAGTACTTC	CASSMAIGAGEETQYF
TRBJ2-5	10	once	-	TRBV20-1	TGCAGTGCTGGCCCAGAGACCCAGCACTTC	CSAGPETQHF
TRBJ2-7	15	-	TRBD1	TRBV2	TGTGCCAGCAGGATATATGACAGGGACCCCTACGAGCAGTACTTC	CASRIYDRDPYEQYF
TRBJ2-1	15	many	-	TRBV20-1	TGCAGTGCTAGAGCTAACAGGGGAGGGCACAATGAGCAGTTCTTC	CSARANRGGHNEQFF
TRBJ2-7	15	many	TRBD1	TRBV7-8	TGTGCCAGCAGCTTCGGACAGGGTAGTCCCTACGAGCAGTACTTC	CASSFGQGSPYEQYF
TRBJ2-1	16	-	TRBD1	TRBV12-3/TRBV12-4	TGTGCCAGCAGTTCCGGGACAGGGAGCTCCTACAATGAGCAGTTCTTC	CASSSGTGSSYNEQFF
TRBJ2-1	15	many	TRBD2	TRBV12-3/TRBV12-4	TGTGCCAGCAGTTTTATTAGCGGGACCTACAATGAGCAGTTCTTC	CASSFISGTYNEQFF
TRBJ2-7	14	many	TRBD1	TRBV20-1	TGCAGTGCTGGAGCACAGGGGGCCCTCTACGAGCAGTACTTC	CSAGAQGALYEQYF
TRBJ2-5	12	many	-	TRBV25-1	TGTGCCAGCAGTGAATGGGAAGAGACCCAGTACTTC	CASSEWEETQYF
TRBJ2-3	11	-	-	TRBV12-5	TGTGCCAGAGGTCAGGACAGTACGCAGTATTTT	CARGQDSTQYF
TRBJ2-1	13	many	-	TRBV12-3/TRBV12-4	TGTGCCAGCAGTTCAATCCCGGGCAATGAGCAGTTCTTC	CASSSIPGNEQFF
TRBJ2-3	16	-	-	TRBV7-2	TGTGCCAGCAGCTCGACCTTCCCTTCTAGCACAGATACGCAGTATTTT	CASSSTFPSSTDTQYF
TRBJ2-5	16	many	TRBD2	TRBV7-9	TGTGCCAGCAGCCTAGGCCCGCGGGGGGGCATCGAGACCCAGTACTTC	CASSLGPRGGIETQYF
TRBJ2-7	15	many	-	TRBV28	TGTGCCAGCACCCCCTGGGGGGCGCTCTCCTACGAGCAGTACTTC	CASTPWGALSYEQYF
TRBJ1-6	15	many	-	TRBV7-9	TGTGCCAGCACCCCCGCCGGGGTGGGGAATTCACCCCTCCACTTT	CASTPAGVGNSPLHF
TRBJ2-4	15	few	-	TRBV19	TGTGCCAGTAGTATCGCCTGGCAGGGAGCGAACATTCAGTACTTC	CASSIAWQGANIQYF
TRBJ1-5	14	few	-	TRBV6-2/TRBV6-3	TGTGCCAGCAGGCATATAGAGGGGATTCAGCCCCAGCATTTT	CASRHIEGIQPQHF
TRBJ1-1	16	many	-	TRBV7-8	TGTGCCAGCAGCTTAGCGCTTGAAGGGCGGGGGACTGAAGCTTTCTTT	CASSLALEGRGTEAFF
TRBJ2-1	16	-	-	TRBV28	TGTGCCAGCAGACCCCGACCCGTCCCCGGCTACAACGAGCAGTTCTTC	CASRPRPVPGYNEQFF
TRBJ1-2	12	many	-	TRBV30	TGTGCCTGGAGTGAACAGGATCGGGGCTACACCTTC	CAWSEQDRGYTF
TRBJ1-1	15	many	TRBD1	TRBV5-1	TGCGCCAGCACCCGACAGGGCGACATGAACACTGAAGCTTTCTTT	CASTRQGDMNTEAFF
TRBJ1-3	11	many	-	TRBV4-1	TGCGCCAGCAGAGCCGGAAACACCATATATTTT	CASRAGNTIYF
TRBJ2-1	15	many	-	TRBV19	TGTGCCAGTAGTATAGTCAGGGGTTCCTACAATGAGCAGTTCTTC	CASSIVRGSYNEQFF
TRBJ2-1	15	-	-	TRBV5-1	TGCGCCAGCCCTGGGGGTCGGAGCTCCTACAATGAGCAGTTCTTC	CASPGGRSSYNEQFF
TRBJ2-1	18	many	TRBD2	TRBV11-2	TGTGCCAGCAGCTCCGGGACTAGCGGCCACGTCCTATACAATGAGCAGTTCTTC	CASSSGTSGHVLYNEQFF
TRBJ2-7	16	-	TRBD2	TRBV5-4	TGTGCCAGCAGCTTGGCCGGGGCTGCGGGGGCCTACGAGCAGTACTTC	CASSLAGAAGAYEQYF
TRBJ1-1	17	many	-	TRBV28	TGTGCCAGCAGTCCAGGGCGACGGGTATGGGGGAACACTGAAGCTTTCTTT	CASSPGRRVWGNTEAFF
TRBJ1-5	13	few	-	TRBV7-9	TGTGCCAGCAGCCTCTGGGCCAATCAGCCCCAGCATTTT	CASSLWANQPQHF
TRBJ2-5	16	few	-	TRBV7-2	TGTGCCAGCAGCCCCCAGCGAGACAGGCGCAGGGAGACCCAGTACTTC	CASSPQRDRRRETQYF
TRBJ2-3	15	-	-	TRBV12-3/TRBV12-4	TGTGCCAGCAGTTTGACGAACAGCTTCACAGATACGCAGTATTTT	CASSLTNSFTDTQYF
TRBJ2-5	14	few	-	TRBV7-2	TGTGCCAGCAGCTTAGTTTCCCAGCAGGGGACCCAGTACTTC	CASSLVSQQGTQYF
TRBJ1-5	15	many	TRBD1	TRBV12-3/TRBV12-4	TGTGCCAGCAGTTCTCCGACAGGGAGCAATCAGCCCCAGCATTTT	CASSSPTGSNQPQHF
TRBJ2-7	14	many	TRBD1	TRBV2	TGTGCCAGCAGTAGAGACAGGGGGTCTCGGGAGCAGTACTTC	CASSRDRGSREQYF
TRBJ1-1	14	many	-	TRBV11-2	TGTGCCAGCAGTTCGTGGTCAGTTGGACTTGAAGCTTTCTTT	CASSSWSVGLEAFF
TRBJ2-1	13	many	-	TRBV27	TGTGCCAGCAGTCCAATAGGGTACAATGAGCAGTTCTTC	CASSPIGYNEQFF
TRBJ1-1	12	many	-	TRBV2	TGTGCCAGCATGGTCAGAAGGACTGAAGCTTTCTTT	CASMVRRTEAFF
TRBJ2-2	17	many	-	TRBV28	TGTGCCAGCAGTTTGGGTCGAGGGGCGGGGAACACCGGGGAGCTGTTTTTT	CASSLGRGAGNTGELFF
TRBJ2-1	16	many	-	TRBV5-6	TGTGCCAGCAGCTTGGGGGCGGGTAGCTCCTACAATGAGCAGTTCTTC	CASSLGAGSSYNEQFF
TRBJ2-1	16	few	-	TRBV6-5	TGTGCCAGCTCACTCGGGGGGACAGGAAGCTTCAATGAGCAGTTCTTC	CASSLGGTGSFNEQFF
TRBJ2-1	12	many	-	TRBV7-3	TGTGCCAGCAGCTTAAATCGGGGACCCCAATTCTTC	CASSLNRGPQFF
TRBJ2-5	11	many	-	TRBV2	TGTGCCGGGACGGTCCAAGAGACCCAGTACTTC	CAGTVQETQYF
TRBJ2-1	12	many	TRBD2	TRBV29-1	TGCAGCGTTCCGGGACTACAAAATGAGCAGTTCTTC	CSVPGLQNEQFF
TRBJ2-1	14	many	-	TRBV29-1	TGCAGCGTTCCTCTCAGCGGTGCCTACAATGAGCAGTTCTTC	CSVPLSGAYNEQFF
TRBJ2-7	11	many	-	TRBV12-3/TRBV12-4	TGTGCCAGCAGCCGACGGGGCGAGCAGTACTTC	CASSRRGEQYF
TRBJ2-1	13	many	TRBD2	TRBV29-1	TGCAGCGTTGACGGGCGGGGGGCAGGTGAGCAGTTCTTC	CSVDGRGAGEQFF
TRBJ2-1	12	-	-	TRBV20-1	TGCAGTGCTAGGGACTCCACCCGTGAGCAGTTCTTT	CSARDSTREQFF
TRBJ2-1	13	many	-	TRBV6-6	TGTGCCAGCTCATTGGGCCCCATAAGTGAGCAGTTCTTC	CASSLGPISEQFF
TRBJ2-1	13	-	-	TRBV19	TGTGCCAGTAGTAGCTATAACTGCAATGAGCAGTTCTTC	CASSSYNCNEQFF
TRBJ2-2	13	many	-	TRBV29-1	TGCATCCCTTGGAGCGGGTTCACCGGGGAGCTGTTTTTT	CIPWSGFTGELFF
TRBJ1-5	16	-	-	TRBV25-1	TGTGCCAGCAGTGAGGGGGTTGTTGATAGCAATCAGCTCCAGCATTTT	CASSEGVVDSNQLQHF
TRBJ2-7	14	-	-	TRBV3-1	TGTGCCAGCAGCCTAAACAGGGCCTCCTACGAGCAGTACTTC	CASSLNRASYEQYF
TRBJ2-7	15	many	TRBD1	TRBV9	TGTGCCAGCAGCGTAGACCCGGGACAGGACTACGAGCAGTACTTC	CASSVDPGQDYEQYF
TRBJ2-7	15	-	-	TRBV5-4	TGTGCCAGCAGCCTTAACCAGCCCGGGGGCTACGAGCAGTACTTC	CASSLNQPGGYEQYF
TRBJ1-4	15	many	-	TRBV7-6	TGTGCCAGCAGCTTTTTCTCCGGGTCGAATGAAAAACTGTTTTTT	CASSFFSGSNEKLFF
TRBJ2-3	14	many	TRBD1	TRBV29-1	TGCAGCGTCGGGACAGGGGATATCACAGATACGCAGTATTTT	CSVGTGDITDTQYF